This T cell receptor (beta chain) was profiled in a study of T cells in Graves' hyperthyroidism and ophthalmopathy. This clonotype came up many times. There were TCR beta CDR3 regions amplified from RNA transcripts. Initially, a first-round RT-PCR of the TCR CDR3 employed the HTBI primer set. TCRdb itself ran the multiplex PCR reads through MiXCR, one entry per CDR3 protein. The sample lists 500,000 to 600,000 distinct CDR3 sequences, 16% seen once, with more than 15% in the top ten. Per germline, CDR1 MNHNS and CDR2 SASEGT. V was trimmed by 5 bases and J by 2 bases, leaving 15 bases between them. The CDR3 runs to 15 residues.

The gene calls are TRBV6-1 and TRBJ2-5; TRBD1 is a possible D gene (5 bases). The sequenced sample was blood. This receptor was taken from a woman in her late teens or twenties with Graves' hyperthyroidism. The CDR3 DNA follows: TGTGCCAGCAGTCCATCAAGGCAGGGTCAAGAGACCCAGTACTTC. Protein product: CASSPSRQGQETQYF.